The 23 T cell receptor beta chains listed next were all sequenced from one sample in a study of blood T cells in healthy people across ages. It was with a sample-barcoded 5' primer and a J-beta primer mix that a second PCR of roughly 7 to 11 cycles was run. TCRdb called the 5' RACE reads again in MiXCR, with one record for every CDR3 protein. The sample holds under 2 million distinct CDR3 sequences, about 32% seen once. Sequences were obtained from blood. Every receptor here comes from a woman aged 25 to 39 in good health.

This clonotype was counted only a few times. The rearrangement joins TRBV20-1 to TRBJ1-2; no firm D call. The CDR3 totals 14 residues. Per the germline V gene, CDR1 is DFQATT and CDR2 is SNEGSKA (reference sequence). V lost 3 bases and J lost 1, with 12 bases in between. This CDR3 is CSARMASFNYGYTF. CDR3 sequence (DNA): TGCAGTGCTAGGATGGCATCGTTTAACTATGGCTACACCTTC.

J is TRBJ2-7 and V is TRBV4-1, with 7 positions matching TRBD2. Germline CDR1 MGHRA, CDR2 YSYEKL. The CDR3 is 15 residues long. V shed 2 bases and J 4 bases; nucleotides not matched to a gene: 8. The CDR3 DNA sequence: TGCGCCAGCAGCCAACGGAGCGGGGCGGCTTACGAGCAGTACTTC. It yields the protein CASSQRSGAAYEQYF.

The chain links TRBV7-2 to TRBJ1-2; D remains ambiguous. This CDR3 comprises 13 residues. CDR1 is SGHTA and CDR2 is FQGNSA in the germline V gene. V gave up 4 bases and J gave up 5 bases, with 11 bases separating them. Here the CDR3 reads CASSYGRMYGYTF. For the CDR3, the DNA is TGTGCCAGCAGCTATGGACGGATGTATGGCTACACCTTC.

This clonotype was picked up many times. The chain couples TRBV30 to TRBJ2-7; D not certain. The CDR3 runs to 12 residues. Trimming removed 7 bases at V and 5 bases at J, with 15 bases between. CDR1 GTSNPN and CDR2 SVGIG come from the germline V gene (reference sequence). The CDR3 nucleotides read TGTGCCTTGACTCCCCGCATGCACGAGCAGTACTTC. Encoded protein: CALTPRMHEQYF.

V usage is TRBV3-1 and J usage is TRBJ2-7, with TRBD2 matching 7 bases. V lost 8 bases, J lost 0 bases, and 1 base stayed unmatched. CDR1 and CDR2 (germline): LGHDT, YNNKEL (reference sequence). The CDR3 totals 12 residues. CDR3 in DNA: TGTGCCAGCCCGGGGGGCTCCTACGAGCAGTACTTC. Translating it yields CASPGGSYEQYF.

This clonotype was seen at least ten times. This chain connects TRBV28 to TRBJ2-5; D not resolved. CDR3 length equals 14 residues. The V end was cut by 2 bases, the J end by 5 bases, with 12 bases between. Germline CDR1 and CDR2: MDHEN and SYDVKM. The CDR3 DNA reads TGTGCCAGCAGTTTAGGGGTAGTAAGCGAGACCCAGTACTTC. Protein: CASSLGVVSETQYF.

The chain uses TRBV20-1 and TRBJ2-7; maybe TRBD1 (5 bases). V was trimmed by 3 bases and J by 0 bases, leaving 24 bases between them. Per germline, CDR1 DFQATT and CDR2 SNEGSKA (reference sequence). The CDR3 length is 18 residues. The CDR3 nucleotides are TGCAGTGCTAGTCTTTCAGGGAATCCATCGGGTAGCTCCTACGAGCAGTACTTC. It is translated as CSASLSGNPSGSSYEQYF.

This clonotype was seen only a few times. The V call is TRBV30, the J call TRBJ2-5; 12 nucleotides align to TRBD2. The CDR3 runs 17 residues. The ends lost 0 bases at V and 5 bases at J; junction bases unmatched: 10. The germline CDR1 and CDR2 sequences are GTSNPN and SVGIG (reference sequence). This CDR3 reads CAWSVGASGGVLETQYF. The CDR3 nucleotides are TGTGCCTGGAGTGTCGGGGCTAGCGGGGGGGTCTTGGAGACCCAGTACTTC.

J is TRBJ2-7 and V is TRBV11-2, with no clear D. The CDR3 is 14 residues long. Germline CDR1 and CDR2: SGHAT and FQNNGV. The ends were cut back, 6 bases at V and 2 bases at J, with 14 bases in the middle. The CDR3 is CASSHREAPYEQYF. DNA for the CDR3: TGTGCCAGCAGTCACAGAGAGGCCCCCTACGAGCAGTACTTC.

The V and J genes are TRBV29-1 and TRBJ2-5; no clear D. V was shortened by 0 bases and J by 6 bases, with 14 bases between the two germline ends. Germline V gene data show CDR1 as SQVTM and CDR2 as ANQGSEA. This CDR3 region has 14 residues. As DNA, the CDR3 is TGCAGCGTTGAAGACAGCAGACGGATGCAGACCCAGTACTTC. It translates to CSVEDSRRMQTQYF. The variable domain in full, with the rest retrieved from reference TRBV29-1 and TRBJ2-5, is SAVISQKPSRDICQRGTSLTIQCQVDSQVTMMFWYRQQPGQSLTLIATANQGSEATYESGFVIDKFPISRPNLTFSTLTVSNMSPEDSSIYLCSVEDSRRMQTQYFGPGTRLLVL.

V gene TRBV20-1 combines with J gene TRBJ2-1; D gene uncertain. This CDR3 comprises 14 residues. With 6 bases removed from V and 4 bases from J, the gap between germline ends came to 16 bases. Looked up from germline, CDR1 is DFQATT and CDR2 is SNEGSKA (reference sequence). Written as DNA, the CDR3 is TGCAGTGCCCCGTCTGGGCTAGGATACAATGAGCAGTTCTTC. As protein: CSAPSGLGYNEQFF.

V and J are TRBV25-1 and TRBJ2-5; D remains unclear. CDR3 length equals 12 residues. CDR1 is MGHDK and CDR2 is SYGVNS in the germline V gene. V was trimmed by 9 bases and J by 2 bases, leaving 10 bases between them. In nucleotides, the CDR3 is TGTGCCAGGCCCGGCACACAAGAGACCCAGTACTTC. The encoded protein is CARPGTQETQYF.

The chain employs TRBV6-1 and TRBJ2-1; unclear D gene. This CDR3 region has 13 residues. Germline V lookup: CDR1 MNHNS, CDR2 SASEGT. V was cut by 6 bases and J by 7 bases, with 13 bases left in between. DNA of the CDR3: TGTGCCAGCAGGGCTATTATCGGGAATGAGCAGTTCTTC. It encodes CASRAIIGNEQFF.

The rearrangement uses TRBV27 and TRBJ1-2; D is unresolved. Germline assignment: CDR1 MNHEY and CDR2 SMNVEV (reference sequence). The CDR3 is made up of 16 amino acids. V lost 4 bases and J lost 8, with 23 bases in between. DNA for the CDR3: TGTGCCAGCAGTTCACGTTTAGACCCATTTTCGGGCGGCTACACCTTC. Amino acid sequence: CASSSRLDPFSGGYTF.

The V gene is TRBV21-1, the J gene TRBJ2-1. TRBV21-1 is flagged as a pseudogene. The CDR3 consists of 13 residues. In DNA form, the CDR3 reads TGTGCCAGCAGCAAAGGAGTACGGGTGGAGCAGTTCTTC. This translates into CASSKGVRVEQFF.

There are a few counts of this clonotype. V usage is TRBV4-1 and J usage is TRBJ1-6; the D gene is possibly TRBD1 (5 bases). This CDR3 comprises 16 residues. Germline V gene data show CDR1 as MGHRA and CDR2 as YSYEKL. The V end lost 0 bases, the J end lost 10 bases, and 16 bases lay between the germline ends. In nucleotides, the CDR3 is TGCGCCAGCAGCCAAGAAGGGGCCAGGGAGGGCTCACCCCTCCACTTT. Amino acids: CASSQEGAREGSPLHF.

This clonotype has a handful of counts. V is TRBV5-1 and J is TRBJ1-2, with D possibly being TRBD1 (5 bases). The CDR3 totals 15 residues. The germline V and J ends were trimmed by 0 bases and 4 bases, with 13 bases remaining between them. Germline V gene lookup returns CDR1 SGHRS and CDR2 YFSETQ. The CDR3 DNA sequence: TGCGCCAGCAGCTTGGATGGGGGAAGTGGCTATGGCTACACCTTC. Translating it yields CASSLDGGSGYGYTF.

This chain joins TRBV20-1 and TRBJ2-3; the D is unclear. The CDR3 extends over 12 amino acids. Germline V gene sequence: CDR1 DFQATT, CDR2 SNEGSKA (reference sequence). Trimming cost V 3 bases and J 7 bases, with 11 bases left between them. The DNA of the CDR3 is TGCAGTGCTAGTATTAAACAGAATACGCAGTATTTT. This gives the protein CSASIKQNTQYF.

This clonotype showed up just a few times. J is TRBJ2-1 and V is TRBV7-9; D remains unclear. V shed 1 base and J shed 0 bases, with 7 bases lying between them. The CDR3 is 15 residues long. Germline lookup yields CDR1 SEHNR and CDR2 FQNEAQ (reference sequence). CDR3 sequence: CASSLDTGSYNEQFF. As DNA, the CDR3 is TGTGCCAGCAGCTTAGATACGGGCTCCTACAATGAGCAGTTCTTC.

In DNA form, the CDR3 reads TGTGCCAGCAGCCGCATAGGCGGGAGTGGAAAGAGCACAGATACGCAGTATTTT. This codes for CASSRIGGSGKSTDTQYF. The rearrangement uses TRBV7-6 and TRBJ2-3; TRBD2 matches at 7 bases. V dropped 5 bases and J dropped 0; count of bases not matched to a gene: 14. The CDR3 covers 18 residues. Looked up from germline, CDR1 is SGHVS and CDR2 is FNYEAQ.

V usage is TRBV2 and J usage is TRBJ2-1; D gene uncertain. In germline, CDR1 is SNHLY, CDR2 FYNNEI. The length of the CDR3 is 15 residues. V gave up 2 bases and J gave up 7 bases, with 15 bases separating them. The CDR3 nucleotides read TGTGCCAGCAGTGAATATGTGGGTGCAACTAATGAGCAGTTCTTC. It yields the protein CASSEYVGATNEQFF.

The chain is built from TRBV30 and TRBJ2-3; D ambiguous. The CDR3 runs 13 residues. Germline V gives CDR1 GTSNPN, CDR2 SVGIG (reference sequence). V lost 1 base and J 5 bases, leaving 10 bases between the germline ends. CDR3 sequence reads: CAWSGGVGDTQYF. The CDR3 DNA reads as TGTGCCTGGAGTGGTGGGGTGGGAGATACGCAGTATTTT. The whole variable domain, remainder taken from reference TRBV30 and TRBJ2-3, is SQTIHQWPATLVQPVGSPLSLECTVEGTSNPNLYWYRQAAGRGLQLLFYSVGIGQISSEVPQNLSASRPQDRQFILSSKKLLLSDSGFYLCAWSGGVGDTQYFGPGTRLTVL.

This clonotype has only a few counts. The chain combines TRBV20-1 with TRBJ2-7; TRBD2 matches at 10 bases. Germline V gene lookup returns CDR1 DFQATT and CDR2 SNEGSKA (reference sequence). V lost 5 bases, J lost 3 bases, and 7 bases stayed unmatched. The CDR3 is made up of 14 amino acids. CDR3 amino acids: CSAPAGTSVYEQYF. CDR3 nucleotides: TGCAGTGCTCCCGCCGGGACTAGCGTCTACGAGCAGTACTTC.